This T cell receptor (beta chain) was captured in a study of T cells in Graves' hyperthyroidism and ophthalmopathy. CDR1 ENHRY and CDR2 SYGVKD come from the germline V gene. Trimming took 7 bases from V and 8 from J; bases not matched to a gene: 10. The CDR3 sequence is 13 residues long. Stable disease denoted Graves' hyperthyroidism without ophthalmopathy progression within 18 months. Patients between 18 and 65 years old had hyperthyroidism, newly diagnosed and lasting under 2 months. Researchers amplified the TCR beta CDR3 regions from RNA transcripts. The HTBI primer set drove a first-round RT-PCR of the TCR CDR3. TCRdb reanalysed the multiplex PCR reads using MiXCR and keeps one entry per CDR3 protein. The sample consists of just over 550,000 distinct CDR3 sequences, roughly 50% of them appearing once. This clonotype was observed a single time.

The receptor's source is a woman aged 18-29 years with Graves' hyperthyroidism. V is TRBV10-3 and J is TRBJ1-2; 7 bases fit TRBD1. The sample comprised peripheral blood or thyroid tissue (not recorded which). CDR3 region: CAITDRVMSGYTF. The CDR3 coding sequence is TGTGCCATCACTGACAGGGTGATGTCAGGCTACACCTTC.